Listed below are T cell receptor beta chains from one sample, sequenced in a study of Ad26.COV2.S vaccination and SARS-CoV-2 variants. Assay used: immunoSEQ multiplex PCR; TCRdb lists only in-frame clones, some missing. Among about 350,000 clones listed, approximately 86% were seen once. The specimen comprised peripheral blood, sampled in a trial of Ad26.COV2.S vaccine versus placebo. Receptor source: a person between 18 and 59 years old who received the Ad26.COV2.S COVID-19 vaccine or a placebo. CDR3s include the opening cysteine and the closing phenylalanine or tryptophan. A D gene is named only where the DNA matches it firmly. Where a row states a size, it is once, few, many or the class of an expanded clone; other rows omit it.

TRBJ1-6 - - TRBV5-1 TGCGCCAGCAGCTTGGGACAGTATAATTCACCCCTCCACTTT CASSLGQYNSPLHF
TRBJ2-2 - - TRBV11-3 TGTGCCAGCAGCTTAGTGGCTAGCGTACACACCGGGGAGCTGTTTTTT CASSLVASVHTGELFF
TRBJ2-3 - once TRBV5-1 TGCGCCAGCAGCTTTAGGCTCTACACAGATACGCAGTATTTT CASSFRLYTDTQYF
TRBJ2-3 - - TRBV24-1 TGTGCCACCAGTGATTTTGAGGGGGATACGCAGTATTTT CATSDFEGDTQYF
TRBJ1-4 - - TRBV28 TGTGCCAGCACGGCGGCGGTGCTTAATGAAAAACTGTTTTTT CASTAAVLNEKLFF
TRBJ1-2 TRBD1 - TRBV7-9 TGTGCCAGCAGCTTAGGGGCAGGGGGCCAGGGCTACACCTTC CASSLGAGGQGYTF
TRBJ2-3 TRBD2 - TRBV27 TGTGCCAGCAGTTTATCCCTTAGACTAGCGGGGGGCACAGATACGCAGTATTTT CASSLSLRLAGGTDTQYF
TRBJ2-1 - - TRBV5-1 TGCGCCAGCAGCTTTGGAGGGGCAACCAATGAGCAGTTCTTC CASSFGGATNEQFF
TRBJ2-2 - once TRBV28 TGTGCCAGCAGTGGGAATGGCGGGGAGCTGTTTTTT CASSGNGGELFF
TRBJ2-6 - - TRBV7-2 TGTGCCAGCAGCTTTGGGTTGCGGGCGCCTGGGGCCAACGTCCTGACTTTC CASSFGLRAPGANVLTF
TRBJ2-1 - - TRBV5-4 TGTGCCAGCAGCTTGAAGGCGGGTGCAAGCTCCTACAATGAGCAGTTCTTC CASSLKAGASSYNEQFF
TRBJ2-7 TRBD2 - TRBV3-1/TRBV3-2 TGTGCCAGCAGCCAAGTGACTAGCGGGAGAGCCGCCTACGAGCAGTACTTC CASSQVTSGRAAYEQYF
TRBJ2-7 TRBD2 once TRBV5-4 TGTGCCAGCAGCCCCGACCTTGCGGGAGTTGCCGAGCAGTACTTC CASSPDLAGVAEQYF
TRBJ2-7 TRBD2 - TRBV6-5 TGTGCCAGCAGCCCCGTGGTAGCGGGGGCCTACGAGCAGTACTTC CASSPVVAGAYEQYF
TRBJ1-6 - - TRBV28 TGTGCCAGCAGTTCTACGGGGGAGAGTAGGGCACCCCTCCACTTT CASSSTGESRAPLHF
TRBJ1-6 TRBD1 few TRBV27 TGTGCCAGCAGCCCGGACAGGTTCAATTCACCCCTCCACTTT CASSPDRFNSPLHF
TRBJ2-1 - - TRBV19 TGTGCCAGTAGCTATCAGAGGGATGAGCAGTTCTTC CASSYQRDEQFF
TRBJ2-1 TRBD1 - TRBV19 TGTGCCAGTAGGCCCGCGGGACAGGGGCTCAATGAGCAGTTCTTC CASRPAGQGLNEQFF
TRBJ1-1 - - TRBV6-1 TGTGCCAGCAGTGAAGCTCTCTCGAAAGCTTTCTTT CASSEALSKAFF
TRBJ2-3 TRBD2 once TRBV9 TGTGCCAGCAGCGGTAGCGGGTCGGCTAGCACAGATACGCAGTATTTT CASSGSGSASTDTQYF
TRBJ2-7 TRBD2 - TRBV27 TGTGCCAGCAGTTTATCGGGGCGGGGGGGCTCCTACGAGCAGTACTTC CASSLSGRGGSYEQYF
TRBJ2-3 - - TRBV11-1 TGTGCCAGCAGCTTAGCGCGGAGGGCCAGTGATACGCAGTATTTT CASSLARRASDTQYF
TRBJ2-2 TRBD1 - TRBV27 TGTGCCAGCAGTTACACCGGGACAGGGATCGGCGGGGAGCTGTTTTTT CASSYTGTGIGGELFF
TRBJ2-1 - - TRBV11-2 TGTGCCAGCAGCTTATCCTCCCGATACAATGAGCAGTTCTTC CASSLSSRYNEQFF
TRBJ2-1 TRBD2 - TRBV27 TGTGCCAGCAGTACCGGACTAGTGGAGCAGTTCTTC CASSTGLVEQFF
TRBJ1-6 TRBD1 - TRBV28 TGTGCCAGCAGTTCCGGGACAGGGTCGGTCGTGCCCTATAATTCACCCCTCCACTTT CASSSGTGSVVPYNSPLHF
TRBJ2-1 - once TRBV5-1 TGCGCCAGCAGCTCAAAGGGATCGGATGAGCAGTTCTTC CASSSKGSDEQFF
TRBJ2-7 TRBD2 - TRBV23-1 TGCGCCAGCAGTCATGCCGGGACTAGCTACGAGCAGTACTTC CASSHAGTSYEQYF
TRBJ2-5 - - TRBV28 TGTGCCAGCAGAAGACAGATTGGAGAGACCCAGTACTTC CASRRQIGETQYF
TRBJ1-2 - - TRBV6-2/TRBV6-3 TGTGCCAGCAGTTATATCGGACAGACTTACTATGGCTACACCTTC CASSYIGQTYYGYTF
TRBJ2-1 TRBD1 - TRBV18 TGTGCCAGCTCACCGGTGGGACAGGGATACAATGAGCAGTTCTTC CASSPVGQGYNEQFF
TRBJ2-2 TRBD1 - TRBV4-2 TGTGCCAGCAGCCAAGTAGGACAGGGGGCGGCCGGGGAGCTGTTTTTT CASSQVGQGAAGELFF